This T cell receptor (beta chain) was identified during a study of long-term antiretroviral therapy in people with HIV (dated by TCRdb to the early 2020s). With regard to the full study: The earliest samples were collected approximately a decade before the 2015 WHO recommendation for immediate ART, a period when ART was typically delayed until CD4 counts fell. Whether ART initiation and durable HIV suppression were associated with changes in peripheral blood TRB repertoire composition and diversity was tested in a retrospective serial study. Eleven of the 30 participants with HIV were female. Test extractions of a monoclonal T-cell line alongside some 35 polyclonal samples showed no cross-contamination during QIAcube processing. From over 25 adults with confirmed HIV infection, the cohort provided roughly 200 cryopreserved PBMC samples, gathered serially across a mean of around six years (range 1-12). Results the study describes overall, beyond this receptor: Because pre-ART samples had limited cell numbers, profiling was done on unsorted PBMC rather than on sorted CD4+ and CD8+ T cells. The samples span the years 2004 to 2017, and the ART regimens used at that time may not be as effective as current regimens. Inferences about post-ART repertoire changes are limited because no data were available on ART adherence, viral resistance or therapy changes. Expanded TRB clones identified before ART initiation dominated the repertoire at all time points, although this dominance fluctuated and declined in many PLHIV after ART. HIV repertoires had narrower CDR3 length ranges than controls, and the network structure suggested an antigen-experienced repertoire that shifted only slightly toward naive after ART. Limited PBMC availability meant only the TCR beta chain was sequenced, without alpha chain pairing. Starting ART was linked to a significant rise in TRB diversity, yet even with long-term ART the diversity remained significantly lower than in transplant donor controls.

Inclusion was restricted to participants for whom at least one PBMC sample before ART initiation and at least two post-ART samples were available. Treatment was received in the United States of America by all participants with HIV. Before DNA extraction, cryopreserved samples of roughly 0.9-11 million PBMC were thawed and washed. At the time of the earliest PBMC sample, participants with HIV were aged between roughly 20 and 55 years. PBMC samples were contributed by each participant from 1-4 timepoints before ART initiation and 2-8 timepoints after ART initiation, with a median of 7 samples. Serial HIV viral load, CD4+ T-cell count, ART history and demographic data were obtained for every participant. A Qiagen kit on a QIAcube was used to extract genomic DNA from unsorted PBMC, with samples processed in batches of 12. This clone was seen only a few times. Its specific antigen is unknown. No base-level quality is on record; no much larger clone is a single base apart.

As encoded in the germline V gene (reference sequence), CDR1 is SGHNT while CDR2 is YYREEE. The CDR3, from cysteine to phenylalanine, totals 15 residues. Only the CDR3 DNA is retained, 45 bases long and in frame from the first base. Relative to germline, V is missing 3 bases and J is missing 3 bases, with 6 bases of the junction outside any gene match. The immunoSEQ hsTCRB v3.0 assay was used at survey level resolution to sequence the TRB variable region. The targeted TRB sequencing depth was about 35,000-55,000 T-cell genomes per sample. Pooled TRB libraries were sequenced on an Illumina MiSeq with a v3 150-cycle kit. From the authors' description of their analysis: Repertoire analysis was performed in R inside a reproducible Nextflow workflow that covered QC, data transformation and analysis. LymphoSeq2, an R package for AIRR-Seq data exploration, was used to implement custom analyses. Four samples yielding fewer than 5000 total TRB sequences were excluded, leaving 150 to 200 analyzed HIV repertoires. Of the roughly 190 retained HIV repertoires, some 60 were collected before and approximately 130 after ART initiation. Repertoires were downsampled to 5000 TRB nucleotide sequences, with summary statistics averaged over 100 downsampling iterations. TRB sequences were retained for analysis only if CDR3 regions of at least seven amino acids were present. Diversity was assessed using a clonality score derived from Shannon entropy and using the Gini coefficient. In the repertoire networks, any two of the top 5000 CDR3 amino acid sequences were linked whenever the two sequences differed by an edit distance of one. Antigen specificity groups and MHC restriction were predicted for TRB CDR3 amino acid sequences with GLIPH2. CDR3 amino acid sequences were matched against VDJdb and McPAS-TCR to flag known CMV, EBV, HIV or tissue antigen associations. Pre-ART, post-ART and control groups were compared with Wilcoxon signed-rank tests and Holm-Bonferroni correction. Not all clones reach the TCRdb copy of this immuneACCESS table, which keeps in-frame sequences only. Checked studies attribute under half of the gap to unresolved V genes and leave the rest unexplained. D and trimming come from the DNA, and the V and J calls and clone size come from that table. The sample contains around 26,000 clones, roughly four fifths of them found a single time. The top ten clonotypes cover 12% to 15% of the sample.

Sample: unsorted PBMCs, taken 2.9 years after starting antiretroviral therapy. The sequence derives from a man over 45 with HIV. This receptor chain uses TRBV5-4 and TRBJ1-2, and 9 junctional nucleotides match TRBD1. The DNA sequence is TGTGCCAGCAGCTACTACAGGGGGCGAGACTATGGCTACACCTTC. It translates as CASSYYRGRDYGYTF.